A single sample is the source of the 23 T cell receptor beta chains below, sequenced in a study of T cell responses to AZD1222 COVID-19 vaccine. Assay: immunoSEQ multiplex PCR; the TCRdb copy retains only in-frame clones and omits some. Among roughly 150,000 clones listed, roughly 89% were seen once. The sample consisted of peripheral blood, taken on day 0 of AZD1222 vaccination. Receptor source: an adult in good health.

The chain carries TRBV7-8 and TRBJ2-1, with D perhaps TRBD1 (6 bases). The germline V gene has CDR1 SGHVS and CDR2 FQNEAQ. The CDR3 has 15 amino acids. V was shortened by 4 bases and J by 4 bases, with 14 bases between the two germline ends. CDR3 in amino acids: CASSSDRDTYNEQFF. CDR3 nucleotide sequence: TGTGCCAGCAGCTCGGACCGGGACACTTACAATGAGCAGTTCTTC.

The chain couples TRBV5-1 to TRBJ1-3, with D maybe TRBD1 (6 bases). Trimming shortened V by 3 bases and J by 8 bases, and 24 bases separated the two germline ends. The germline V gene encodes CDR1 SGHRS and CDR2 YFSETQ. CDR3 size: 17 residues. CDR3 amino acids: CASSSEDSTRGRDTIYF. The CDR3 DNA follows: TGCGCCAGCAGCTCCGAGGACAGCACGCGCGGGAGGGACACCATATATTTT.

The chain uses TRBV10-3 and TRBJ2-7; TRBD2 matches 8 bases. J was trimmed by 2 bases and V by 8 bases; bases with no gene match: 11. Germline CDR1 is ENHRY and CDR2 is SYGVKD. The CDR3 runs to 15 residues. The CDR3 spells CAIGQAGLVAYEQYF. The CDR3 DNA reads TGTGCCATCGGGCAAGCGGGACTAGTAGCCTACGAGCAGTACTTC.

The gene calls are TRBV15 and TRBJ2-7; perhaps TRBD1 as D (6 bases). Per germline, CDR1 LNHNV and CDR2 YYDKDF (reference sequence). This CDR3 is built from 15 residues. The V gene lost 4 bases and the J gene lost 0 bases, with 13 bases spanning the gap. The CDR3 sequence is CATSTNRGGSYEQYF. In DNA form, the CDR3 reads TGTGCCACCAGCACGAACCGAGGGGGCTCCTACGAGCAGTACTTC.

The genes are TRBV3-1 (or the pseudogene TRBV3-2) and TRBJ2-3; 8 bases are a match to TRBD2. The CDR3 sequence is 17 residues long. Trimming took 3 bases from V and 2 from J; bases not matched to a gene: 10. The V gene's germline CDR1 is LGHDT and CDR2 YNNKEL (reference sequence). CDR3 nucleotides: TGTGCCAGCAGCCACGCTGGAAGCGGGAGATACACAGATACGCAGTATTTT. Amino acid sequence: CASSHAGSGRYTDTQYF.

CDR3 nucleotides: TGTGCCAGCAGCGCTGACAGGGTTATCTATGGCTACACCTTC. Translating gives CASSADRVIYGYTF. This rearrangement joins TRBV5-6 to TRBJ1-2; 7 nucleotides match TRBD1. Germline V gene data show CDR1 as SGHDT and CDR2 as YYEEEE. Germline trimming cut 4 bases from V and 4 bases from J; bases unmatched to any gene: 7. This CDR3 spans 14 amino acids.

The gene calls are TRBV4-1 and TRBJ1-6; maybe TRBD1 (5 bases). With 4 bases removed from V and 7 bases from J, the gap between germline ends came to 14 bases. Germline V gene data show CDR1 as MGHRA and CDR2 as YSYEKL. The length of the CDR3 is 15 residues. CDR3 nucleotide sequence: TGCGCCAGCAGCCTCCGGGACCCCCGAAATTCACCCCTCCACTTT. This sequence encodes CASSLRDPRNSPLHF.

V is TRBV5-5 and J is TRBJ2-5; D is undetermined. Germline values: CDR1 SGHKS, CDR2 YYEKEE (reference sequence). The V end was cut by 5 bases, the J end by 4 bases, with 12 bases between. CDR3 length equals 13 residues. In DNA form, the CDR3 reads TGTGCCAGCAGTTCTCGGGTATTAGAGACCCAGTACTTC. Residues: CASSSRVLETQYF.

The chain has TRBV6-6 and TRBJ1-6; D may be TRBD1 (5 bases). The CDR3 totals 14 residues. Germline CDR1 is MNHNY and CDR2 is SVGAGI (reference sequence). Trimming shortened V by 2 bases and J by 11 bases, and 13 bases separated the two germline ends. The CDR3 here is CASSYGGSPTPLHF. For the CDR3, the DNA is TGTGCCAGCAGTTACGGGGGGAGTCCCACACCCCTCCACTTT.

The chain uses TRBV5-1 and TRBJ2-7; D possibly matches TRBD1 or TRBD2 (5 bases each). This CDR3 is built from 15 residues. Germline CDR1 SGHRS, CDR2 YFSETQ. Trimming shortened V by 0 bases and J by 2 bases, and 12 bases separated the two germline ends. In DNA, the CDR3 is TGCGCCAGCAGCTTGGCCGTGGGGGTCACCTACGAGCAGTACTTC. It translates to CASSLAVGVTYEQYF.

This clone was counted a single time. The V call is TRBV2, the J call TRBJ2-2; a possible D gene is TRBD2 (6 bases). V was clipped by 6 bases and J by 5 bases, with 13 bases between them. This CDR3 has 14 residues. CDR1 is SNHLY and CDR2 is FYNNEI in the germline V gene. The CDR3 region has the DNA TGTGCCAGCAGAGGAGGGTCGCCTACCGGGGAGCTGTTTTTT. Translation: CASRGGSPTGELFF. Full variable domain (missing parts from reference TRBV2 and TRBJ2-2): EPEVTQTPSHQVTQMGQEVILRCVPISNHLYFYWYRQILGQKVEFLVSFYNNEISEKSEIFDDQFSVERPDGSNFTLKIRSTKLEDSAMYFCASRGGSPTGELFFGEGSRLTVL.

This chain joins TRBV2 and TRBJ2-7; 10 bases agree with TRBD1. Germline V gene data show CDR1 as SNHLY and CDR2 as FYNNEI. Trimming cost V 8 bases and J 6 bases; bases outside gene matches: 7. There are 13 residues in the CDR3. Written as DNA, the CDR3 is TGTGCCAGCGGGGGACAGGGGTATAGCGAGCAGTACTTC. This codes for CASGGQGYSEQYF.

This chain uses TRBV11-2 with TRBJ2-1; TRBD2 agrees at 11 bases. Germline CDR1 is SGHAT and CDR2 is FQNNGV. The J segment lost 4 bases and the V segment lost 6 bases, leaving 5 bases of the junction unmatched. The CDR3 loop spans 15 amino acids. CDR3 DNA sequence: TGTGCCAGCAGGTTACTAGCGGGAGTGTACAATGAGCAGTTCTTC. Its translation is CASRLLAGVYNEQFF. Full variable domain (rest looked up from reference TRBV11-2 and TRBJ2-1): EAGVAQSPRYKIIEKRQSVAFWCNPISGHATLYWYQQILGQGPKLLIQFQNNGVVDDSQLPKDRFSAERLKGVDSTLKIQPAKLEDSAVYLCASRLLAGVYNEQFFGPGTRLTVL.

This chain connects TRBV6-5 to TRBJ2-5; 9 bases map to TRBD1. The germline CDR1 and CDR2 sequences are MNHEY and SVGAGI. This CDR3 comprises 14 residues. V lost 6 bases to trimming and J lost 5 bases; unmatched junction nucleotides: 7. DNA for the CDR3: TGTGCCAGCAGGAGTACAGGGGGCATGGAGACCCAGTACTTC. Protein sequence: CASRSTGGMETQYF.

This clone was counted a single time. The genes are TRBV18 and TRBJ2-7; D possibly corresponds to TRBD2 (5 bases). Germline CDR1 and CDR2: KGHSH and LQKENI. CDR3 size: 14 residues. Trimming removed 3 bases from V and 6 bases from J, with 15 bases in between. The CDR3 DNA reads TGTGCCAGCTCACCTGAGGGCGCATCTCCCGAGCAGTACTTC. It is translated as CASSPEGASPEQYF.

The chain carries TRBV5-1 and TRBJ2-1; D perhaps matches TRBD2 (5 bases). The V and J ends lost 1 base and 3 bases respectively, with 8 bases between them. Germline values: CDR1 SGHRS, CDR2 YFSETQ. This CDR3 has 14 amino acids. The CDR3 region is CASSLHRGYNEQFF. DNA of the CDR3: TGCGCCAGCAGCTTGCATCGGGGCTACAATGAGCAGTTCTTC.

The genes are TRBV2 and TRBJ1-5, with 7 nucleotides matching TRBD1. Germline CDR1 SNHLY, CDR2 FYNNEI. Losses at the gene ends were 9 bases for V and 6 bases for J; bases not matched to a gene: 8. CDR3 length: 13 residues. The chain's CDR3 is CASDRVGGQPQHF. Here the CDR3 DNA reads TGTGCCAGTGACAGGGTGGGAGGTCAGCCCCAGCATTTT.

The rearrangement joins TRBV5-5 to TRBJ2-5; D not certain. The CDR3 runs to 13 residues. Germline CDR1 and CDR2: SGHKS and YYEKEE (reference sequence). The V and J ends lost 5 bases and 5 bases respectively, with 13 bases between them. CDR3 amino acids: CASSRTSTETQYF. CDR3 in DNA: TGTGCCAGCAGTAGAACATCCACTGAGACCCAGTACTTC.

This chain joins TRBV27 and TRBJ1-1; tentatively, D is TRBD1 (6 bases). The CDR3 sequence is 15 residues long. V dropped 10 bases and J dropped 0 bases, with 18 bases sitting between them. CDR1 and CDR2 (germline): MNHEY, SMNVEV (reference sequence). CDR3 region: CATHSTGHLNTEAFF. CDR3 sequence (DNA): TGTGCCACGCACTCCACGGGACACCTGAACACTGAAGCTTTCTTT.

The chain recombines TRBV7-2 with TRBJ2-7; D is ambiguous. The CDR3 has 14 residues. V lost 5 bases and J 4 bases, leaving 15 bases between the germline ends. Germline V gene lookup returns CDR1 SGHTA and CDR2 FQGNSA. CDR3 amino acids: CASSPSHGGYEQYF. The CDR3 nucleotides are TGTGCCAGCAGCCCAAGTCATGGCGGATACGAGCAGTACTTC.

This sequence joins TRBV6-1 and TRBJ2-7; D remains ambiguous. The ends were cut back, 3 bases at V and 0 bases at J, with 18 bases in the middle. The CDR3 covers 17 residues. CDR1 and CDR2 from the germline V gene are MNHNS and SASEGT. The CDR3 nucleotides are TGTGCCAGCAGTGAGGGCAGAGCCATAGATCTCTCCTACGAGCAGTACTTC. This encodes CASSEGRAIDLSYEQYF.

This clone was found a few times. CDR3: CAISDHNGSNQPQHF. The CDR3 nucleotides read TGTGCCATCAGTGACCATAATGGTAGCAATCAGCCCCAGCATTTT. The chain employs TRBV10-3 and TRBJ1-5; D gene ambiguous. CDR1 is ENHRY, CDR2 SYGVKD, per germline. The CDR3 sequence is 15 residues long. The V and J ends lost 3 bases and 0 bases respectively, with 9 bases between them.

This sequence joins TRBV18 and TRBJ2-1; possible D gene TRBD1, 7 bases. The V gene's germline CDR1 is KGHSH and CDR2 LQKENI. Trimming cost V 1 base and J 6 bases, with 10 bases left between them. The CDR3 has 14 amino acids. DNA of the CDR3: TGTGCCAGCTCACCACGGCAGGGGGGCAATGAGCAGTTCTTC. Its protein is CASSPRQGGNEQFF.